The 14 T cell receptor beta chains below all came from one sample that was sequenced in a study of blood T cell repertoires in COVID-19. The method was immunoSEQ multiplex PCR; TCRdb's version includes in-frame clones alone and lacks a portion of them. This table holds roughly 160,000 clones, around 82% found once. The sequenced sample was peripheral blood. The origin of the receptors is a man aged 80 or over with COVID-19, enrolled during active disease.

V gene TRBV29-1 combines with J gene TRBJ1-4; TRBD1 aligns across 7 bases. Looked up from germline, CDR1 is SQVTM and CDR2 is ANQGSEA. This CDR3 comprises 14 residues. With V trimmed by 0 bases and J by 7 bases, 5 bases remained unmatched. The CDR3 coding sequence is TGCAGCGTTGAAGACAGGGGGTCCGGTGAAAAACTGTTTTTT. Translation gives CSVEDRGSGEKLFF.

In this sample, this clone turned up a few times. The chain couples TRBV19 to TRBJ2-7; the D gene is possibly TRBD1 (5 bases). The CDR3 runs to 14 residues. CDR1 and CDR2 from the germline V gene are LNHDA and SQIVND (reference sequence). Deletions cut 2 bases from V and 10 bases from J, with 18 bases between. The CDR3 loop reads CASSITGGSSSQYF. DNA for the CDR3: TGTGCCAGTAGTATAACAGGCGGATCCTCTTCCCAGTACTTC.

On this clone itself: Germline and junction disagree at one end, which may indicate a read error. This sequence joins TRBV6-5 and TRBJ1-6; the match to TRBD1 covers 9 bases. This CDR3 contains 16 residues. Germline V lookup: CDR1 MNHEY, CDR2 SVGAGI. The chain's CDR3 is CASSWGQGQYNSPPHF. The CDR3 DNA reads as TGTGCCAGCAGTTGGGGACAGGGCCAATATAATTCACCCCCCCACTTT.

The chain combines TRBV4-1 with TRBJ1-5; D gene unclear. The CDR3 length is 17 residues. The germline gives CDR1 MGHRA, CDR2 YSYEKL. Trimming pared 2 bases from V and 4 bases from J, leaving 18 bases between. CDR3 in DNA: TGCGCCAGCAGCCAATCCCTGGTAGCCGGGGAGAATCAGCCCCAGCATTTT. This encodes CASSQSLVAGENQPQHF.

In regard to this clone: The sample has other DNA sequences that encode this CDR3 too. This chain uses TRBV6-5 with TRBJ1-2, with 10 bases identical to TRBD1. The trim removed 7 bases at V and 6 bases at J, leaving 2 bases unmatched. The CDR3 spans 12 residues. CDR1 MNHEY and CDR2 SVGAGI come from the germline V gene. The CDR3 DNA sequence: TGTGCCAGCACTGGGACAGGGGATGGCTACACCTTC. Encoded protein: CASTGTGDGYTF.

This chain connects TRBV6-2 or TRBV6-3 to TRBJ1-2; D is ambiguous. The CDR3 length is 12 residues. V was cut by 5 bases and J by 7 bases, with 11 bases left in between. CDR1 and CDR2 (germline): MNHEY, SVGEGT. CDR3 protein: CASSNGRGGYTF. DNA of the CDR3: TGTGCCAGCAGTAACGGCCGCGGTGGCTACACCTTC.

The chain couples TRBV7-9 to TRBJ1-1; 10 nucleotides line up with TRBD1. The CDR3 runs to 14 residues. The V gene's germline CDR1 is SEHNR and CDR2 FQNEAQ (reference sequence). With 8 bases clipped from V and 9 bases from J, the junction kept 12 bases outside the gene matches. CDR3 protein: CASSSGTGVQKAFF. The CDR3 DNA follows: TGTGCCAGCTCCTCCGGGACAGGGGTTCAGAAAGCTTTCTTT.

This clone was observed a few times. V gene TRBV10-1 combines with J gene TRBJ2-2; weak D call: TRBD2 (5 bases). The V end lost 1 base, the J end lost 2 bases, and 14 bases lay between the germline ends. The V gene's germline CDR1 is WNHNN and CDR2 SYGVQD (reference sequence). The CDR3 has 17 residues. The CDR3 is CASSELRAASNTGELFF. The DNA of the CDR3 is TGCGCCAGCAGTGAGTTGAGAGCGGCTAGTAACACCGGGGAGCTGTTTTTT.

This chain links TRBV4-1 with TRBJ1-5, with 7 bases matching TRBD1. The V gene end was trimmed by 2 bases and the J gene end by 0 bases; junction bases not matched to a gene: 10. Looked up from germline, CDR1 is MGHRA and CDR2 is YSYEKL. This CDR3 is built from 18 residues. The CDR3 reads CASSQTPDRVYSNQPQHF. CDR3 bases: TGCGCCAGCAGCCAAACGCCTGACAGGGTTTATAGCAATCAGCCCCAGCATTTT.

Here the CDR3 reads CASSYGAGNSNQPQHF. The CDR3 DNA is TGTGCCAGCAGTTACGGGGCAGGGAATAGCAATCAGCCCCAGCATTTT. The chain couples TRBV6-2 or TRBV6-3 to TRBJ1-5; weak D call: TRBD1 (5 bases). Germline lookup yields CDR1 MNHEY and CDR2 SVGEGT. The V and J ends lost 2 bases and 0 bases respectively, with 11 bases between them. CDR3 length equals 16 residues.

This clone was detected once. The chain combines TRBV28 with TRBJ1-1; D not resolved. CDR3 length: 12 residues. Germline assignment: CDR1 MDHEN and CDR2 SYDVKM. Trimming left V 5 bases short and J 8 bases short, with 12 bases between. The CDR3 is CASSPGPREAFF. The CDR3 DNA sequence: TGTGCCAGCAGTCCGGGTCCCCGGGAAGCTTTCTTT.

The chain links TRBV7-9 to TRBJ2-2; maybe TRBD2 (5 bases). V shed 3 bases and J shed 1 base, with 6 bases lying between them. The CDR3 totals 14 residues. The V gene's germline CDR1 is SEHNR and CDR2 FQNEAQ (reference sequence). This CDR3 reads CASSLDLNTGELFF. As DNA, the CDR3 is TGTGCCAGCAGCTTGGACTTGAACACCGGGGAGCTGTTTTTT.

The J gene is TRBJ1-2, the V gene TRBV3-1 (or the pseudogene TRBV3-2), with a possible D match to TRBD1 (5 bases). Germline V gene sequence: CDR1 LGHDT, CDR2 YNNKEL (reference sequence). The V end was cut by 0 bases, the J end by 8 bases, with 10 bases between. This CDR3 has 13 amino acids. The chain's CDR3 is CASSQDRRGGYTF. Here the CDR3 DNA reads TGTGCCAGCAGCCAAGATAGGAGGGGCGGCTACACCTTC.

In this sample, this clone turned up once. The chain uses TRBV11-1 and TRBJ1-1; the D gene is possibly TRBD1 (6 bases). Germline-derived CDR1 and CDR2 are SGHAT and FQDESV (reference sequence). The CDR3 sequence is 14 residues long. V lost 5 bases and J 1 base, leaving 11 bases between the germline ends. The CDR3 here is CASSPGQTNTEAFF. The CDR3 nucleotides are TGTGCCAGCAGCCCAGGACAGACGAACACTGAAGCTTTCTTT. Combining the CDR3 with reference TRBV11-1 and TRBJ1-1 gives the whole variable domain EAEVAQSPRYKITEKSQAVAFWCDPISGHATLYWYRQILGQGPELLVQFQDESVVDDSQLPKDRFSAERLKGVDSTLKIQPAELGDSAMYLCASSPGQTNTEAFFGQGTRLTVV.